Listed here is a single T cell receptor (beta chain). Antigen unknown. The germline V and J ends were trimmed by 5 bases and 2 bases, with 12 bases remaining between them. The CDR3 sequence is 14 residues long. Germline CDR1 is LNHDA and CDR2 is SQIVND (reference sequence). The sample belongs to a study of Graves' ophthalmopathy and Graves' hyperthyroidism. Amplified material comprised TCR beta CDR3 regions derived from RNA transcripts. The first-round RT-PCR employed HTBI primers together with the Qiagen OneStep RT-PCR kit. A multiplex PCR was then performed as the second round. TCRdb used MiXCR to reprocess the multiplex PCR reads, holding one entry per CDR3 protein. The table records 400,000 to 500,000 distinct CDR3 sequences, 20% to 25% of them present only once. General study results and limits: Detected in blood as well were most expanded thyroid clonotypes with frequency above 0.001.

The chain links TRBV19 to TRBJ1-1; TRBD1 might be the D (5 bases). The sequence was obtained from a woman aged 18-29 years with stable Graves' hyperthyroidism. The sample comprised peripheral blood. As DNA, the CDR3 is TGTGCCAGTAGTGCGGGACGGTTTAACACTGAAGCTTTCTTT. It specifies CASSAGRFNTEAFF.